Listed below are T cell receptor beta chains from one sample, sequenced in a study of T cells in tuberculosis. The data were produced by immunoSEQ multiplex PCR, yet TCRdb's version contains in-frame clones alone and is incomplete. The sample consists of about 36,000 clones, roughly 93% of them appearing once. Sequenced material: PBMCs. The receptors here all came from a donor aged 10-29 years with latent tuberculosis or without tuberculosis infection. The conserved cysteine and the conserved F or W are not part of the CDR3 here. Only some rows state a clone size, as once, few, many or a class for expanded clones.

cdr3_aa | j_call | v_call | clone_size
ASSVTSLGETQY | TRBJ2-5 | TRBV9 | once
ASTGGQGGNQPQH | TRBJ1-5 | TRBV19 | medium-sized
ASSLSPGFNQPQH | TRBJ1-5 | TRBV27 | .
ASSRERGELF | TRBJ2-2 | TRBV7-6 | .
ASSGEYQETQY | TRBJ2-5 | TRBV5-6 | .
ASSSATEMNTEAF | TRBJ1-1 | TRBV5-6 | once
ASSYLDRATGELF | TRBJ2-2 | TRBV28 | .
ASSLDQGASTDTQY | TRBJ2-3 | TRBV7-9 | .
ASSLWGTRGDGYT | TRBJ1-2 | TRBV5-4 | .
ASSDQGAGGYT | TRBJ1-2 | TRBV6-4 | .
ASSLYVRAQDEQF | TRBJ2-1 | TRBV5-6 | once